These 23 T cell receptor beta chains were all obtained from the same sample, sequenced in a study of T cells in Graves' hyperthyroidism and ophthalmopathy. RNA transcripts provided the source from which TCR beta CDR3 regions were amplified. HTBI primers were the set used in a first-round RT-PCR of the TCR CDR3. TCRdb analysed the multiplex PCR reads with MiXCR anew, one entry per CDR3 protein. The repertoire holds 300,000 to 500,000 distinct CDR3 sequences, about 15% seen once, with about 30% in the top ten. The sample consisted of blood. The receptors were gathered from a woman in her twenties or thirties with Graves' hyperthyroidism.

V is TRBV6-4 and J is TRBJ1-6, with unresolved D. Deletions cut 8 bases from V and 9 bases from J, with 14 bases between. The CDR3 sequence is 13 residues long. Germline lookup yields CDR1 MRHNA and CDR2 SNTAGT. CDR3 sequence: CASSQVSSSPLHF. CDR3 in DNA: TGTGCCAGCTCCCAGGTCTCGAGTTCACCCCTCCACTTT.

This rearrangement joins TRBV7-6 to TRBJ2-7, with D perhaps matching TRBD2 (5 bases). CDR3 length: 17 amino acids. The V gene's germline CDR1 is SGHVS and CDR2 FNYEAQ. V was shortened by 1 base and J by 6 bases, with 22 bases between the two germline ends. The CDR3 is CASSLGVRGGPHTEQYF. CDR3 nucleotide sequence: TGTGCCAGCAGCTTAGGGGTTCGGGGTGGGCCTCATACCGAGCAGTACTTC.

This clonotype was seen ten or more times. The chain carries TRBV5-1 and TRBJ2-7; TRBD2 agrees at 7 bases. Germline V gene data show CDR1 as SGHRS and CDR2 as YFSETQ. This CDR3 is 14 amino acids long. V gave up 0 bases and J gave up 6 bases; unmatched junction bases: 6. This CDR3 is CASSLELAVPEQYF. CDR3 nucleotides: TGCGCCAGCAGCTTGGAGCTAGCGGTCCCCGAGCAGTACTTC.

This clonotype was detected only a few times. The chain employs TRBV27 and TRBJ2-5; no clear D gene. CDR3 size: 13 residues. Germline loops: CDR1 MNHEY, CDR2 SMNVEV (reference sequence). Trimming took 7 bases from V and 5 from J, leaving 14 bases between them. The CDR3 nucleotides are TGTGCCAGCACTGGCGGATTACTCGAGACCCAGTACTTC. Protein: CASTGGLLETQYF.

This clonotype was found many times. V is TRBV28 and J is TRBJ1-1, with D tentatively TRBD1 (5 bases). Trimming took off 9 bases at V and 4 bases at J, with 15 bases between the two ends. Germline lookup yields CDR1 MDHEN and CDR2 SYDVKM. This CDR3 is built from 13 residues. CDR3 in DNA: TGTGCCAGTTCGGAGAAGGGGACCACTGAAGCTTTCTTT. It codes for CASSEKGTTEAFF.

This clonotype was counted ten times or more. The chain recombines TRBV27 with TRBJ1-4, with 7 bases fitting TRBD1. Germline-derived CDR1 and CDR2 are MNHEY and SMNVEV (reference sequence). CDR3 length: 15 amino acids. After removal of 8 bases from V and 5 bases from J, the junction contained 11 bases not matched to a gene. CDR3 residues: CASRTLDRMNEKLFF. The CDR3 DNA is TGTGCCAGCCGAACCTTGGACAGGATGAATGAAAAACTGTTTTTT.

This clonotype was observed a few times. The rearrangement links TRBV7-9 to TRBJ2-3, with D perhaps matching TRBD1 (6 bases). This CDR3 is built from 16 residues. V lost 4 bases to trimming and J lost 0 bases, with 14 bases between them. The germline gives CDR1 SEHNR, CDR2 FQNEAQ (reference sequence). The CDR3 protein is CASSSGVGPSTDTQYF. The CDR3, as DNA: TGTGCCAGCAGCTCAGGGGTTGGGCCAAGCACAGATACGCAGTATTTT. Full variable domain (rest looked up from reference TRBV7-9 and TRBJ2-3): DTGVSQNPRHKITKRGQNVTFRCDPISEHNRLYWYRQTLGQGPEFLTYFQNEAQLEKSRLLSDRFSAERPKGSFSTLEIQRTEQGDSAMYLCASSSGVGPSTDTQYFGPGTRLTVL.

This clonotype was counted ten times or more. The chain is built from TRBV28 and TRBJ2-1; 11 nucleotides align to TRBD2. This CDR3 is 15 amino acids long. CDR1 and CDR2 (germline): MDHEN, SYDVKM. V lost 5 bases and J lost 4; bases outside the gene matches: 4. The CDR3 DNA sequence: TGTGCCAGCAGTCCTCGACTAGCGGGGTACAATGAGCAGTTCTTC. This gives the protein CASSPRLAGYNEQFF.

This clonotype appeared a few times. The chain links TRBV6-1 to TRBJ1-6; 7 bases match TRBD1. J gave up 7 bases and V 5 bases, and 5 bases lay outside the gene matches. Germline CDR1 reads MNHNS; CDR2 reads SASEGT. CDR3 length: 14 amino acids. CDR3 DNA sequence: TGTGCCAGCAGTTCTTTGACAGGGAATTCACCCCTCCACTTT. This codes for CASSSLTGNSPLHF.

The CDR3: CASSKGLDNEQFF. The CDR3 DNA follows: TGTGCCAGCAGCAAGGGACTAGACAATGAGCAGTTCTTC. The chain recombines TRBV5-4 with TRBJ2-1; 8 bases line up with TRBD2. Germline CDR1 reads SGHNT; CDR2 reads YYREEE (reference sequence). V shed 4 bases and J 5 bases; nucleotides not matched to a gene: 2. The CDR3 has 13 amino acids.

This clonotype was detected a few times. The genes are TRBV28 and TRBJ1-5; 9 bases line up with TRBD1. The V segment lost 6 bases and the J segment 7 bases; nucleotides outside the gene matches: 7. Germline CDR1 reads MDHEN; CDR2 reads SYDVKM. This CDR3 has 14 residues. The chain's CDR3 is CASRPGTGIQPQHF. The CDR3 bases are TGTGCCAGCAGGCCCGGGACAGGGATACAGCCCCAGCATTTT. Filled out from reference TRBV28 and TRBJ1-5, the complete variable domain reads DVKVTQSSRYLVKRTGEKVFLECVQDMDHENMFWYRQDPGLGLRLIYFSYDVKMKEKGDIPEGYSVSREKKERFSLILESASTNQTSMYLCASRPGTGIQPQHFGDGTRLSIL.

This clonotype was recorded at least ten times. This chain links TRBV5-1 with TRBJ2-1, with D hard to call. Looked up from germline, CDR1 is SGHRS and CDR2 is YFSETQ. The V and J ends lost 2 bases and 6 bases respectively, with 15 bases between them. This CDR3 region has 15 residues. The CDR3 DNA follows: TGCGCCAGCAGCTTAGGTCCCCGAGGACCCAATGAGCAGTTCTTC. Protein: CASSLGPRGPNEQFF.

This clonotype has ten or more counts. V is TRBV20-1 and J is TRBJ2-1; no clear D gene. The CDR3 covers 13 residues. V was clipped by 4 bases and J by 5 bases, with 12 bases between them. Germline V gene sequence: CDR1 DFQATT, CDR2 SNEGSKA (reference sequence). DNA for the CDR3: TGCAGTGCTATGGCAACCAAGAACAATGAGCAGTTCTTC. Its translation: CSAMATKNNEQFF.

This clonotype was observed a handful of times. The gene calls are TRBV3-1 and TRBJ2-1; 8 bases agree with TRBD1. The CDR3 runs 15 residues. In germline, CDR1 is LGHDT, CDR2 YNNKEL (reference sequence). V lost 1 base and J lost 9; bases outside the gene matches: 8. The CDR3 here is CASSQGPTGGGEQFF. The CDR3 DNA reads as TGTGCCAGCAGCCAAGGACCCACAGGGGGTGGTGAGCAGTTCTTC.

This clonotype was picked up many times. This chain joins TRBV20-1 and TRBJ2-4; no definite D call. In germline, CDR1 is DFQATT, CDR2 SNEGSKA (reference sequence). There are 13 residues in the CDR3. Between the trimmed V and J ends, which lost 5 bases and 8 bases, there was a span of 16 bases. Here the CDR3 reads CSALGWAADIQYF. Here the CDR3 DNA reads TGCAGTGCTCTCGGGTGGGCCGCGGACATTCAGTACTTC.

This clonotype was seen ten or more times. V and J are TRBV12-3 or TRBV12-4 and TRBJ2-2, with D tentatively TRBD2 (7 bases). The CDR3 runs to 14 residues. The V end lost 5 bases, the J end lost 6 bases, and 13 bases lay between the germline ends. The CDR3 DNA is TGTGCCAGCAGTAGGGGGGGGGCGTCCGGGGAGCTGTTTTTT. Residues: CASSRGGASGELFF.

This rearrangement joins TRBV2 to TRBJ1-2; 7 positions match TRBD1. The junction had 7 bases not matched to a gene; V was cut back by 7 bases and J by 5 bases. The CDR3 sequence is 13 residues long. Germline V CDR1 and CDR2: SNHLY, FYNNEI. CDR3 sequence reads: CASIEGARYGYTF. The CDR3 region has the DNA TGTGCCAGCATCGAGGGGGCGAGGTATGGCTACACCTTC.

The J gene is TRBJ2-7, the V gene TRBV3-1; perhaps TRBD1 as D (6 bases). The CDR3 runs to 13 residues. V shed 0 bases and J shed 3 bases, with 6 bases lying between them. Per germline, CDR1 LGHDT and CDR2 YNNKEL (reference sequence). CDR3 sequence (DNA): TGTGCCAGCAGCCAAGAAGGGGGCTACGAGCAGTACTTC. This sequence encodes CASSQEGGYEQYF.

This clonotype turned up a few times. The genes are TRBV27 and TRBJ1-6, with 9 nucleotides matching TRBD1. V lost 8 bases and J lost 7; bases outside the gene matches: 9. Germline CDR1 and CDR2: MNHEY and SMNVEV (reference sequence). The CDR3 loop spans 15 amino acids. CDR3 protein: CASRFGTGWNSPLHF. The CDR3 nucleotides read TGTGCCAGCCGATTTGGGACAGGGTGGAATTCACCCCTCCACTTT.

This chain joins TRBV11-2 and TRBJ1-3; the D is unclear. The V and J ends lost 0 bases and 0 bases respectively, with 6 bases between them. CDR3 size: 15 residues. CDR1 and CDR2 (germline): SGHAT, FQNNGV. CDR3 bases: TGTGCCAGCAGCTTAGATGGGCGCTCTGGAAACACCATATATTTT. As protein: CASSLDGRSGNTIYF. The full variable domain, in which reference TRBV11-2 and TRBJ1-3 provide the parts outside the CDR3, is EAGVAQSPRYKIIEKRQSVAFWCNPISGHATLYWYQQILGQGPKLLIQFQNNGVVDDSQLPKDRFSAERLKGVDSTLKIQPAKLEDSAVYLCASSLDGRSGNTIYFGEGSWLTVV.

The chain employs TRBV6-1 and TRBJ2-1; TRBD2 agrees at 15 bases. The CDR3 sequence is 18 residues long. CDR1 and CDR2 (germline): MNHNS, SASEGT. J gave up 4 bases and V 6 bases, and 10 bases lay outside the gene matches. CDR3 residues: CASRRTSGRASGYNEQFF. The CDR3 region has the DNA TGTGCCAGCAGACGGACTAGCGGGAGGGCCTCAGGGTACAATGAGCAGTTCTTC.

The rearrangement joins TRBV4-1 to TRBJ2-2; possibly TRBD2 for D (6 bases). The CDR3 has 15 amino acids. V was shortened by 1 base and J by 6 bases, with 12 bases between the two germline ends. CDR1 is MGHRA and CDR2 is YSYEKL in the germline V gene. As DNA, the CDR3 is TGCGCCAGCAGCCAAGCGGGAGAAAGGTCCGGGGAGCTGTTTTTT. It encodes CASSQAGERSGELFF.

In regard to this clonotype: One base away lies a much larger clone, so this may be a sequencing read error. The V and J genes are TRBV3-1 and TRBJ2-1; TRBD2 aligns across 12 bases. CDR1 is LGHDT and CDR2 is YNNKEL in the germline V gene (reference sequence). There are 19 residues in the CDR3. CDR3 sequence reads: CASSQGDLAGGRFYNEQSF. The DNA for the CDR3 is TGTGCCAGCAGCCAAGGGGATCTAGCGGGAGGGCGATTTTACAATGAGCAGTCCTTC.